This TCR beta chain came from a study of blood T cell repertoires in COVID-19. Whole-study context: The United States, Italy and Spain supplied acute and convalescent COVID-19 samples.

Original methodology: Amplification with reference gene primers provided the estimates of nucleated cell counts. The table came from immunoSEQ multiplex PCR; TCRdb's copy has only in-frame clones and leaves some out. D and trimming come from the DNA, and the V and J calls and clone size come from that table. The sample lists 330,000 or so clones, 85% to 90% occurring once. Study members were between roughly 18 and 89 years old and lived in 20 to 25 US regions. Before they entered the study, exposed participants had met a COVID-19 case within 2 weeks. V shed 6 bases and J 4 bases; nucleotides not matched to a gene: 13. This CDR3 contains 16 residues. CDR1 is MDHEN and CDR2 is SYDVKM in the germline V gene.

Sequences were obtained from PBMCs or T cells enriched from blood (not recorded which). J is TRBJ1-2 and V is TRBV28; 8 positions agree with TRBD1. The clonotype originates from a woman aged 30 to 39 who had been exposed to COVID-19. CDR3 residues: CASRSGTGFVGYGYTF. The CDR3 DNA is TGTGCCAGCAGGTCCGGGACAGGCTTTGTCGGCTATGGCTACACCTTC.